These 13 T cell receptor beta chains were sequenced from one sample in a study of blood T cell repertoires in COVID-19. Only in-frame clones appear in the TCRdb table, and some are missing; sequencing was by immunoSEQ multiplex PCR. The profile shows approximately 200,000 clones, approximately 90% of them singletons. The material sequenced was peripheral blood. The receptors shown here come from a man in his sixties who had recovered from COVID-19.

The rearrangement uses TRBV2 and TRBJ2-3; 12 bases agree with TRBD2. The CDR3 loop spans 16 amino acids. Germline trimming cut 4 bases from V and 2 bases from J; bases unmatched to any gene: 4. Germline CDR1 and CDR2: SNHLY and FYNNEI. Here the CDR3 DNA reads TGTGCCAGCAGTGGTGGACTAGCGGGATTCACAGATACGCAGTATTTT. Translated, it gives CASSGGLAGFTDTQYF.

This clone came up a few times. The rearrangement uses TRBV4-1 and TRBJ2-5, with 7 bases lining up with TRBD2. Germline trimming cut 2 bases from V and 2 bases from J; bases unmatched to any gene: 2. The CDR3 runs 14 residues. Germline V gene lookup returns CDR1 MGHRA and CDR2 YSYEKL. DNA of the CDR3: TGCGCCAGCAGCCAAACTAGCGCACAAGAGACCCAGTACTTC. It yields the protein CASSQTSAQETQYF.

This clone showed up just a few times. The chain links TRBV28 to TRBJ1-2; 7 nucleotides match TRBD1. Germline V gene sequence: CDR1 MDHEN, CDR2 SYDVKM. Trimming removed 8 bases from V and 2 bases from J; junction bases left unmatched: 2. The CDR3 has 12 residues. This CDR3 is CASRGQNYGYTF. The CDR3 DNA is TGTGCCAGCCGGGGACAGAACTATGGCTACACCTTC.

The chain couples TRBV5-5 to TRBJ2-3; 9 nucleotides line up with TRBD2. Germline V gene lookup returns CDR1 SGHKS and CDR2 YYEKEE (reference sequence). V lost 0 bases and J lost 6; bases outside the gene matches: 8. The CDR3 has 16 residues. CDR3 sequence reads: CASSLGVSGSRDTQYF. The DNA for the CDR3 is TGTGCCAGCAGCTTGGGTGTTAGCGGGAGCAGGGATACGCAGTATTTT. The full variable domain, with the rest looked up from reference TRBV5-5 and TRBJ2-3, is DAGVTQSPTHLIKTRGQQVTLRCSPISGHKSVSWYQQVLGQGPQFIFQYYEKEERGRGNFPDRFSARQFPNYSSELNVNALLLGDSALYLCASSLGVSGSRDTQYFGPGTRLTVL.

The J gene is TRBJ1-5, the V gene TRBV6-5; D gene uncertain. Germline V CDR1 and CDR2: MNHEY, SVGAGI. Trimming pared 8 bases from V and 4 bases from J, leaving 18 bases between. The CDR3 loop spans 15 amino acids. CDR3 protein: CASVGDGGSNQPQHF. CDR3 nucleotide sequence: TGTGCCAGCGTCGGCGATGGTGGGAGTAATCAGCCCCAGCATTTT.

The chain employs TRBV18 and TRBJ1-6; D is unresolved. The V end lost 4 bases, the J end lost 10 bases, and 17 bases lay between the germline ends. This CDR3 region has 15 residues. Germline CDR1 is KGHSH and CDR2 is LQKENI. The CDR3 is CASSLRTQAGSPLHF. In DNA form, the CDR3 reads TGTGCCAGCTCACTTCGGACCCAGGCGGGGTCACCCCTCCACTTT.

The chain recombines TRBV12-3 or TRBV12-4 with TRBJ2-7; D gene ambiguous. V was clipped by 2 bases and J by 7 bases, with 6 bases between them. This CDR3 has 11 amino acids. Here the CDR3 DNA reads TGTGCCAGCAGTTTATTGACTGAGCAGTACTTC. Translated: CASSLLTEQYF.

The gene calls are TRBV7-8 and TRBJ1-2, with TRBD1 as a possible D gene (5 bases). Germline CDR1 is SGHVS and CDR2 is FQNEAQ. Trimming removed 5 bases from V and 2 bases from J, with 12 bases in between. This CDR3 is built from 14 residues. For the CDR3, the DNA is TGTGCCAGCAGCCTCGGACACAAAAACTATGGCTACACCTTC. Amino acids: CASSLGHKNYGYTF.

The chain couples TRBV5-6 to TRBJ2-3; TRBD2 agrees at 9 bases. Germline CDR1 and CDR2: SGHDT and YYEEEE. Germline trimming cut 4 bases from V and 5 bases from J; bases unmatched to any gene: 8. The CDR3 spans 15 residues. This CDR3 reads CASSPSGGIGDTQYF. The CDR3 DNA follows: TGTGCCAGCAGCCCAAGCGGGGGGATCGGAGATACGCAGTATTTT.

This chain joins TRBV12-3 or TRBV12-4 and TRBJ1-1; 8 bases align to TRBD1. The CDR3 length is 12 residues. The J segment lost 10 bases and the V segment lost 5 bases, leaving 6 bases of the junction unmatched. The chain's CDR3 is CASSGTGSSAFF. In DNA, the CDR3 is TGTGCCAGCAGTGGGACAGGATCCTCAGCTTTCTTT.

The chain links TRBV25-1 to TRBJ1-2, with 7 bases that match TRBD1. The CDR3 runs 14 residues. CDR1 and CDR2 (germline): MGHDK, SYGVNS. Germline trimming cut 3 bases from V and 6 bases from J; bases unmatched to any gene: 7. The DNA for the CDR3 is TGTGCCAGCAGTGACTCGGACAGGTCTCATGGCTACACCTTC. Translating gives CASSDSDRSHGYTF.

This chain uses TRBV21-1 with TRBJ2-1; the table gives TRBD2 as D, unverified against the DNA. TRBV21-1 is recorded as a pseudogene. The CDR3 is made up of 18 amino acids. The CDR3 DNA reads TGTGCCAGCAGCATGGGTCGAAAAGGGCTAGCGGGTTACAATGAGCAGTTCTTC. It is translated as CASSMGRKGLAGYNEQFF.

There are a few counts of this clone. The V call is TRBV6-5, the J call TRBJ1-1, with TRBD1 matching over 7 bases. CDR1 and CDR2 (germline): MNHEY, SVGAGI. The CDR3 loop spans 15 amino acids. J was trimmed by 1 base and V by 5 bases; bases with no gene match: 7. The CDR3 reads CASSTGDSQNTEAFF. The CDR3 nucleotides read TGTGCCAGCAGTACTGGGGACAGTCAGAACACTGAAGCTTTCTTT.